This entry describes one T cell receptor beta chain. Its matching antigen is unknown. The data derive from a study of T cells after yellow fever vaccination. Study outcomes and limitations: Booster sampling recovered most clones from primary vaccination (96% CD4, 88% CD8).

TCRdb independently ran MiXCR on the 5' RACE reads; one entry per CDR3 protein. The data contain 300,000 to 400,000 distinct CDR3 sequences, roughly 7.5% of them seen just once; the ten biggest clones take up roughly 15%. The V end was cut by 0 bases, the J end by 4 bases, with 17 bases between. This CDR3 is 16 amino acids long. CDR1 and CDR2 (germline): DFQATT, SNEGSKA (reference sequence). This receptor was taken from a man aged 18-30 years who received the YFV17D yellow fever vaccine. The J gene is TRBJ2-3, the V gene TRBV20-1; D not resolved. The sample here was PBMCs, taken more than 40 days after the first yellow fever vaccination. CDR3 DNA sequence: TGCAGTGCTAGAGACCCGGGCAGAGGAACTGCAGATACGCAGTATTTT. This translates into CSARDPGRGTADTQYF.